This T cell receptor (beta chain) was identified in a study of blood T cells in healthy people across ages. The study's findings and limits: A strong correlation was seen between TCR beta diversity and naive T cell percentage. Fewer expanded clones and more diversity marked long-lived versus aged donors.

As for this clonotype: Its antigen is undetermined.

Germline loops: CDR1 SGHAT, CDR2 FQNNGV. The ends were cut back, 0 bases at V and 5 bases at J, with 7 bases in the middle. This CDR3 has 13 amino acids. PCR was performed a second time for 7 to 11 cycles using a sample-barcoded 5' primer and a J-beta primer mix. TCRdb reprocessed the 5' RACE reads with MiXCR, giving one entry per CDR3 protein. The sample gives 700,000 to 900,000 distinct CDR3 sequences, approximately 53% of which show up once; about two fifths is in the top ten. The receptor was derived from an elderly man in good health. The chain uses TRBV11-2 and TRBJ2-5; no reliable D call. Material: blood. CDR3 coding DNA: TGTGCCAGCAGCTTAGAAGTTTGGGAGACCCAGTACTTC. This gives the protein CASSLEVWETQYF. Full variable domain (outside the CDR3, taken from reference TRBV11-2 and TRBJ2-5): EAGVAQSPRYKIIEKRQSVAFWCNPISGHATLYWYQQILGQGPKLLIQFQNNGVVDDSQLPKDRFSAERLKGVDSTLKIQPAKLEDSAVYLCASSLEVWETQYFGPGTRLLVL.